What follows are 24 T cell receptor beta chains derived from one specimen sequenced in a study of T cells in Graves' hyperthyroidism and ophthalmopathy. The source material, RNA transcripts, was used to amplify TCR beta CDR3 regions. HTBI primers drove first-round RT-PCR of the TCR CDR3. TCRdb itself ran the multiplex PCR reads through MiXCR, one entry per CDR3 protein. In the table there are about 610,000 distinct CDR3 sequences, roughly 15% of which are singletons. Specimen: blood. All receptors come from a middle-aged woman with Graves' ophthalmopathy.

This clonotype came up many times. The chain has TRBV27 and TRBJ1-5; 11 bases line up with TRBD1. The CDR3 runs to 14 residues. The germline gives CDR1 MNHEY, CDR2 SMNVEV (reference sequence). V gave up 6 bases and J gave up 7 bases; unmatched junction bases: 5. The CDR3 loop reads CASSSGTGGQPQHF. The CDR3 DNA sequence: TGTGCCAGCAGCTCCGGGACAGGGGGACAGCCCCAGCATTTT.

This clonotype was picked up many times. The chain joins TRBV3-1 to TRBJ2-3; 13 bases agree with TRBD2. V was pared by 4 bases and J by 1 base, with 2 bases of the junction left unmatched. The CDR3 runs 16 residues. The germline V gene encodes CDR1 LGHDT and CDR2 YNNKEL (reference sequence). CDR3 in DNA: TGTGCCAGCAGCCCCGGACTAGCGGGGGGCACAGATACGCAGTATTTT. Translation: CASSPGLAGGTDTQYF.

CDR3 sequence (DNA): TGTGCCAGCAGCCTGATTCCCGGGTCACCCTACGAGCAGTACTTC. Translated, it gives CASSLIPGSPYEQYF. The chain carries TRBV7-9 and TRBJ2-7; D is ambiguous. The CDR3 runs to 15 residues. CDR1 is SEHNR, CDR2 FQNEAQ, per germline (reference sequence). Between the trimmed V and J ends, which lost 5 bases and 2 bases, there was a span of 16 bases.

The rearrangement links TRBV29-1 to TRBJ2-1; tentative D call: TRBD1 (6 bases). Trimming removed 7 bases from V and 7 bases from J, with 11 bases in between. This CDR3 is built from 11 residues. Per germline, CDR1 SQVTM and CDR2 ANQGSEA. CDR3 residues: CSAQGVNEQFF. CDR3 DNA: TGCAGCGCACAGGGTGTAAATGAGCAGTTCTTC.

V and J are TRBV2 and TRBJ2-3; 9 nucleotides line up with TRBD2. The CDR3 has 17 amino acids. The V gene end was trimmed by 6 bases and the J gene end by 2 bases; junction bases not matched to a gene: 12. CDR1 is SNHLY and CDR2 is FYNNEI in the germline V gene. CDR3 DNA: TGTGCCAGCAGGGATAACCCGGGACTAGCACCCACAGATACGCAGTATTTT. Protein sequence: CASRDNPGLAPTDTQYF.

The chain employs TRBV2 and TRBJ2-3; 8 nucleotides align to TRBD2. Germline V CDR1 and CDR2: SNHLY, FYNNEI. CDR3 length: 13 residues. Unmatched junction bases numbered 7, after V lost 7 bases and J lost 7 bases. The DNA of the CDR3 is TGTGCCAGCACAACTAGCGGAGACTATACGCAGTATTTT. Amino acids: CASTTSGDYTQYF.

The table lists this clonotype with many counts. The V gene is TRBV27, the J gene TRBJ2-5; no firm D call. The CDR3 consists of 13 residues. V was trimmed by 2 bases and J by 3 bases, leaving 7 bases between them. The germline gives CDR1 MNHEY, CDR2 SMNVEV (reference sequence). CDR3 residues: CASSLKGEETQYF. CDR3 DNA sequence: TGTGCCAGCAGTTTAAAAGGTGAAGAGACCCAGTACTTC.

This rearrangement joins TRBV5-1 to TRBJ2-7; a weak D match, TRBD1 (6 bases). The CDR3 is made up of 14 amino acids. Trimming took off 4 bases at V and 0 bases at J, with 11 bases between the two ends. Germline V gene sequence: CDR1 SGHRS, CDR2 YFSETQ. CDR3 loop: CASSLGDNSYEQYF. The CDR3 nucleotides read TGCGCCAGCAGCCTGGGGGACAACTCCTACGAGCAGTACTTC.

This clonotype has just one count. The V gene is TRBV20-1, the J gene TRBJ2-1; TRBD2 is a possible D gene (6 bases). CDR3 length: 14 residues. Looked up from germline, CDR1 is DFQATT and CDR2 is SNEGSKA (reference sequence). V lost 3 bases, J lost 2 bases, and 11 bases lay in between. The chain's CDR3 is CSASKEGPYNEQFF. In nucleotides, the CDR3 is TGCAGTGCTAGTAAGGAGGGCCCCTACAATGAGCAGTTCTTC.

V and J are TRBV11-2 and TRBJ2-1, with 8 nucleotides matching TRBD2. Trimming took 9 bases from V and 9 from J; bases not matched to a gene: 7. Per the germline V gene, CDR1 is SGHAT and CDR2 is FQNNGV. The CDR3 is 12 amino acids. CDR3 in amino acids: CASSPGGGEQFF. The CDR3 DNA follows: TGTGCCAGTAGTCCCGGGGGGGGTGAGCAGTTCTTC. The complete variable domain, with remaining parts taken from reference TRBV11-2 and TRBJ2-1, reads EAGVAQSPRYKIIEKRQSVAFWCNPISGHATLYWYQQILGQGPKLLIQFQNNGVVDDSQLPKDRFSAERLKGVDSTLKIQPAKLEDSAVYLCASSPGGGEQFFGPGTRLTVL.

The chain is built from TRBV6-2 or TRBV6-3 and TRBJ2-3; TRBD1 aligns across 9 bases. The CDR3 has 17 amino acids. Germline V gene sequence: CDR1 MNHEY, CDR2 SVGEGT. Trimming at V came to 0 bases and at J to 10 bases, leaving 14 bases not matched to a gene. In nucleotides, the CDR3 is TGTGCCAGCAGTTACTCTAGCCGGGGGACAGGGTCTGAAGCGCAGTATTTT. It is translated as CASSYSSRGTGSEAQYF.

The CDR3 DNA follows: TGCGCCAGCAGCTTGAACTCCAGCACAGATACGCAGTATTTT. This sequence encodes CASSLNSSTDTQYF. This chain uses TRBV5-1 with TRBJ2-3; D gene ambiguous. The length of the CDR3 is 14 residues. Germline V gene sequence: CDR1 SGHRS, CDR2 YFSETQ. Between the trimmed V and J ends, which lost 1 base and 0 bases, there was a span of 6 bases. The whole variable domain, filled in from reference TRBV5-1 and TRBJ2-3, reads KAGVTQTPRYLIKTRGQQVTLSCSPISGHRSVSWYQQTPGQGLQFLFEYFSETQRNKGNFPGRFSGRQFSNSRSEMNVSTLELGDSALYLCASSLNSSTDTQYFGPGTRLTVL.

The table lists this clonotype with a count of one. This sequence may be a read error, since a much larger clone differs from it by one base. V usage is TRBV28 and J usage is TRBJ2-6; a possible D gene is TRBD1 (5 bases). Germline V gives CDR1 MDHEN, CDR2 SYDVKM. The CDR3 contains 15 residues. The CDR3 loop is CASSTRYSGANVPTF. CDR3 DNA sequence: TGTGCCAGCAGTACCCGATACTCTGGGGCCAACGTCCCGACTTTC.

In its sample, this clonotype was seen many times. V gene TRBV5-5 combines with J gene TRBJ1-2, with 7 bases identical to TRBD1. The CDR3 spans 14 residues. CDR1 and CDR2 (germline): SGHKS, YYEKEE (reference sequence). The V and J ends lost 5 bases and 2 bases, in that order; junction bases with no gene match: 6. This CDR3 is CASSITGENYGYTF. CDR3 nucleotide sequence: TGTGCCAGCAGTATCACAGGGGAGAACTATGGCTACACCTTC.

This clonotype was picked up many times. The rearrangement uses TRBV3-1 and TRBJ1-1; D is uncertain. This CDR3 contains 11 residues. V shed 3 bases and J shed 6 bases, with 5 bases lying between them. Germline V gene sequence: CDR1 LGHDT, CDR2 YNNKEL (reference sequence). The CDR3 sequence is CASSQLAEAFF. CDR3 DNA: TGTGCCAGCAGCCAGCTGGCTGAAGCTTTCTTT.

This clonotype occurred many times. The CDR3 sequence is CASSQARSSGMIQYF. The CDR3, as DNA: TGTGCCAGCAGCCAAGCAAGATCAAGTGGTATGATCCAGTACTTC. This chain joins TRBV3-1 and TRBJ2-5; unclear D gene. The CDR3 runs 15 residues. V was clipped by 1 base and J by 10 bases, with 19 bases between them. Looked up from germline, CDR1 is LGHDT and CDR2 is YNNKEL (reference sequence).

This clonotype has a count of ten or more. The chain recombines TRBV5-1 with TRBJ2-6; D might be TRBD1 (6 bases). V lost 4 bases to trimming and J lost 4 bases, with 12 bases between them. The length of the CDR3 is 15 residues. In germline, CDR1 is SGHRS, CDR2 YFSETQ. CDR3 sequence (DNA): TGCGCCAGCAGCGTGACAGGTGCCGGGGCCAACGTCCTGACTTTC. It specifies CASSVTGAGANVLTF.

Many counts were recorded for this clonotype. The chain links TRBV2 to TRBJ2-1, with TRBD1 as a possible D gene (6 bases). The germline CDR1 and CDR2 sequences are SNHLY and FYNNEI. The CDR3 is 11 amino acids. With 6 bases removed from V and 10 bases from J, the gap between germline ends came to 10 bases. The chain's CDR3 is CASSLGQEQFF. CDR3 DNA: TGTGCCAGCAGCCTAGGACAGGAGCAGTTCTTC.

This clonotype was detected many times. V gene TRBV28 combines with J gene TRBJ2-1; D is possibly TRBD1 (5 bases). The length of the CDR3 is 15 residues. Germline V gene sequence: CDR1 MDHEN, CDR2 SYDVKM. Trimming took off 3 bases at V and 4 bases at J, with 13 bases between the two ends. The DNA of the CDR3 is TGTGCCAGCAGTTTGCGACAGATCTTATACAATGAGCAGTTCTTC. Translated, it gives CASSLRQILYNEQFF.

This clonotype was seen many times. This sequence joins TRBV28 and TRBJ2-3; D is possibly TRBD1 (6 bases). V was cut by 6 bases and J by 2 bases, with 15 bases left in between. Looked up from germline, CDR1 is MDHEN and CDR2 is SYDVKM. The CDR3 is 15 residues long. CDR3 coding DNA: TGTGCCAGCAGCCCCGGGGCAGGGGCCACAGATACGCAGTATTTT. Its translation is CASSPGAGATDTQYF.

This clonotype was recorded many times. The chain is built from TRBV11-2 and TRBJ1-1; a possible D gene is TRBD1 (5 bases). CDR3 length equals 13 residues. V was trimmed by 1 base and J by 9 bases, leaving 12 bases between them. Germline CDR1 SGHAT, CDR2 FQNNGV. CDR3 region: CASSLGGSIKAFF. In nucleotides, the CDR3 is TGTGCCAGCAGCTTAGGGGGGAGCATAAAAGCTTTCTTT.

The table lists this clonotype with many counts. The genes are TRBV20-1 and TRBJ2-7; D possibly corresponds to TRBD1 (5 bases). Germline V gene data show CDR1 as DFQATT and CDR2 as SNEGSKA (reference sequence). This CDR3 is 12 amino acids long. V gave up 3 bases and J gave up 5 bases, with 11 bases separating them. CDR3 sequence: CSASRQNHEQYF. The CDR3 nucleotides read TGCAGTGCTAGCAGACAGAACCACGAGCAGTACTTC.

This clonotype was observed at least ten times. This chain connects TRBV2 to TRBJ1-6; perhaps TRBD1 as D (6 bases). With 3 bases removed from V and 5 bases from J, the gap between germline ends came to 8 bases. Germline V gene lookup returns CDR1 SNHLY and CDR2 FYNNEI. The CDR3 loop spans 14 amino acids. CDR3 nucleotide sequence: TGTGCCAGCAGTGAGAGGGGGAATAATTCACCCCTCCACTTT. This sequence encodes CASSERGNNSPLHF.

This clonotype has ten or more counts. The V call is TRBV3-1, the J call TRBJ1-3; D might be TRBD1 (5 bases). V was pared by 2 bases and J by 3 bases, with 17 bases between. This CDR3 comprises 17 residues. The V gene's germline CDR1 is LGHDT and CDR2 YNNKEL (reference sequence). The chain's CDR3 is CASSQSGGWLGGNTIYF. CDR3 sequence (DNA): TGTGCCAGCAGCCAAAGTGGGGGATGGCTCGGTGGAAACACCATATATTTT. Full variable domain (remainder filled in from reference TRBV3-1 and TRBJ1-3): DTAVSQTPKYLVTQMGNDKSIKCEQNLGHDTMYWYKQDSKKFLKIMFSYNNKELIINETVPNRFSPKSPDKAHLNLHINSLELGDSAVYFCASSQSGGWLGGNTIYFGEGSWLTVV.